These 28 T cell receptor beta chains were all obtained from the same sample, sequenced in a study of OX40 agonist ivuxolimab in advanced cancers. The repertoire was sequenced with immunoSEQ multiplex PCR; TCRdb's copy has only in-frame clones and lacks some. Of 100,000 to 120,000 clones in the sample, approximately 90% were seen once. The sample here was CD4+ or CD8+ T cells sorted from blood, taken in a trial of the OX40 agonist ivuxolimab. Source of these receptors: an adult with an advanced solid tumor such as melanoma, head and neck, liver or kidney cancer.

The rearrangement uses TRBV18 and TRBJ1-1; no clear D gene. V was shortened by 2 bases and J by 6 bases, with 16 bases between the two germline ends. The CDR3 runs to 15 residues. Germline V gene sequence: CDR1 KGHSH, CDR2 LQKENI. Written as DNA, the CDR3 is TGTGCCAGCTCACCAGAAGCGCGTGGAACGGCTGAAGCTTTCTTT. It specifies CASSPEARGTAEAFF.

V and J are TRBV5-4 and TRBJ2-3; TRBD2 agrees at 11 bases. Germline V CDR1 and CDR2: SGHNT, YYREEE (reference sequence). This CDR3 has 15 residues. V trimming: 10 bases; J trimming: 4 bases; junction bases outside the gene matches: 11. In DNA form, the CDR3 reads TGTGCCGGGTCCCTAGCGGGAGGCCTCCCAGATACGCAGTATTTT. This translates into CAGSLAGGLPDTQYF.

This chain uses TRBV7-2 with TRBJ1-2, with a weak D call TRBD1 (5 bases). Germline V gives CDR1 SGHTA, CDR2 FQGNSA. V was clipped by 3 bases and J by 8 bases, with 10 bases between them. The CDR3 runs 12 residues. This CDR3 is CASSLAGFGYTF. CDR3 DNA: TGTGCCAGCAGCTTGGCAGGGTTCGGCTACACCTTC. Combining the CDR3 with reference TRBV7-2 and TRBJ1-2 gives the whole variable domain GAGVSQSPSNKVTEKGKDVELRCDPISGHTALYWYRQSLGQGLEFLIYFQGNSAPDKSGLPSDRFSAERTGGSVSTLTIQRTQQEDSAVYLCASSLAGFGYTFGSGTRLTVV.

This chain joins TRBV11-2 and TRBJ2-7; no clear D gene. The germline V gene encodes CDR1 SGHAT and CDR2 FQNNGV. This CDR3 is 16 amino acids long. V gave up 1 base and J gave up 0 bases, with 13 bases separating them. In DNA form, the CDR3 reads TGTGCCAGCAGCTTAGGGGCAGACTTTAGCTCCTACGAGCAGTACTTC. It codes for CASSLGADFSSYEQYF.

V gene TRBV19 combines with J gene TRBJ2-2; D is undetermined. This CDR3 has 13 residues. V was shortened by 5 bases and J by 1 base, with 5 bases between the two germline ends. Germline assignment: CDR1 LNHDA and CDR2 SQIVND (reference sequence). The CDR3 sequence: CASSRLNTGELFF. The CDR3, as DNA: TGTGCCAGTAGTCGACTGAACACCGGGGAGCTGTTTTTT.

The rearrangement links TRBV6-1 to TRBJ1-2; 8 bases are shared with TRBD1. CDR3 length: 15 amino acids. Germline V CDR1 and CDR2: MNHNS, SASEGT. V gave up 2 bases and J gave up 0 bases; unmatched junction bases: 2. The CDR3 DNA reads TGTGCCAGCAGTGAATGGACAGGGCCTAACTATGGCTACACCTTC. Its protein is CASSEWTGPNYGYTF.

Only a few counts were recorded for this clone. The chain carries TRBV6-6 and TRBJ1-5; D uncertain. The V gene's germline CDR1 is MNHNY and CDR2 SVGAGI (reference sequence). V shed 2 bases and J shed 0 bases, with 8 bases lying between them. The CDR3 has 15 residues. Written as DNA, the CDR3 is TGTGCCAGCAGTTACACCACGGGTAGCAATCAGCCCCAGCATTTT. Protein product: CASSYTTGSNQPQHF.

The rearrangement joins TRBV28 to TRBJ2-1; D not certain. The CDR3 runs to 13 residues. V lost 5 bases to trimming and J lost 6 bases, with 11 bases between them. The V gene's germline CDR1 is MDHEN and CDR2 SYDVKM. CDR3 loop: CASSPPHTNEQFF. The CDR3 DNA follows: TGTGCCAGCAGTCCACCCCACACCAATGAGCAGTTCTTC.

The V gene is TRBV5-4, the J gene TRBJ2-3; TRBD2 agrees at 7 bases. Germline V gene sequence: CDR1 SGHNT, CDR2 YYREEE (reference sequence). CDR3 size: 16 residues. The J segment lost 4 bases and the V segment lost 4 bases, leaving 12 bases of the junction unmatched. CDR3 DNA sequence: TGTGCCAGCAGCAGCCGGTCCCGGGGGGACTCAGATACGCAGTATTTT. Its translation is CASSSRSRGDSDTQYF.

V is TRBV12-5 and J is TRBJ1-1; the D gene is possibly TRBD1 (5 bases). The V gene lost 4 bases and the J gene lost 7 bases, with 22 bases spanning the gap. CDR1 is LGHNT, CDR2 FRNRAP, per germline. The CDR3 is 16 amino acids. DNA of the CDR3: TGTGCTAGTGGTTCACGGGCGGAACAAACAGGAAGTGAAGCTTTCTTT. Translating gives CASGSRAEQTGSEAFF.

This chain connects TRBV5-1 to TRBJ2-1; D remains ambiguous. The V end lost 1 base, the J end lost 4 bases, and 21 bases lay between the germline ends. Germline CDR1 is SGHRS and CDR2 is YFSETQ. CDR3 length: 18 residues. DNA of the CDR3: TGCGCCAGCAGCTTGTTCTCGGGTTCGACTGTGAAATACAATGAGCAGTTCTTC. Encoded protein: CASSLFSGSTVKYNEQFF. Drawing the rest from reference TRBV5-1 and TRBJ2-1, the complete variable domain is KAGVTQTPRYLIKTRGQQVTLSCSPISGHRSVSWYQQTPGQGLQFLFEYFSETQRNKGNFPGRFSGRQFSNSRSEMNVSTLELGDSALYLCASSLFSGSTVKYNEQFFGPGTRLTVL.

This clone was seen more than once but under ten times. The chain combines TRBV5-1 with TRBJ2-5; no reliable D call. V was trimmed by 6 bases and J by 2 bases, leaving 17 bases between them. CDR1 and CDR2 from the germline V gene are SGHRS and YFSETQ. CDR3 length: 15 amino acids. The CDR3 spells CASTNVGLGQETQYF. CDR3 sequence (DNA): TGCGCCAGCACCAACGTGGGTCTGGGTCAAGAGACCCAGTACTTC. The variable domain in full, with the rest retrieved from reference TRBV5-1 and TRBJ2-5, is KAGVTQTPRYLIKTRGQQVTLSCSPISGHRSVSWYQQTPGQGLQFLFEYFSETQRNKGNFPGRFSGRQFSNSRSEMNVSTLELGDSALYLCASTNVGLGQETQYFGPGTRLLVL.

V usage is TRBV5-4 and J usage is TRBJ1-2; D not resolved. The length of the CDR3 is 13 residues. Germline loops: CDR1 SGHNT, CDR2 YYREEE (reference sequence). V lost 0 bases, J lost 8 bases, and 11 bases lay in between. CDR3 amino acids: CASSLDGERGYTF. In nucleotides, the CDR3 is TGTGCCAGCAGCTTGGACGGGGAACGAGGCTACACCTTC.

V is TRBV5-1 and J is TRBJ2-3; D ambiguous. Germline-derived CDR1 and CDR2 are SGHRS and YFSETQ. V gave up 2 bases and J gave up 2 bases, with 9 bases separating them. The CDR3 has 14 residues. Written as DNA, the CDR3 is TGCGCCAGCAGCTTTGGGCAAGCCACAGATACGCAGTATTTT. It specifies CASSFGQATDTQYF.

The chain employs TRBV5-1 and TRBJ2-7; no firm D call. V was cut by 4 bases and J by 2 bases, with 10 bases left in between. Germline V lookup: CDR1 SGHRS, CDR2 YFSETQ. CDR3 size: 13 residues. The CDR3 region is CASSARATYEQYF. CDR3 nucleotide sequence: TGCGCCAGCAGCGCCCGGGCCACCTACGAGCAGTACTTC.

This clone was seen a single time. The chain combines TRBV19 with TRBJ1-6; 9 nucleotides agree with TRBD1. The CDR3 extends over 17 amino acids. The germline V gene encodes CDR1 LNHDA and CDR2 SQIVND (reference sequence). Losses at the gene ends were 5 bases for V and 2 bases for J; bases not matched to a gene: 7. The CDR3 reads CASSEGQGIAYNSPLHF. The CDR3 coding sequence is TGTGCCAGTAGTGAAGGACAGGGGATCGCCTATAATTCACCCCTCCACTTT.

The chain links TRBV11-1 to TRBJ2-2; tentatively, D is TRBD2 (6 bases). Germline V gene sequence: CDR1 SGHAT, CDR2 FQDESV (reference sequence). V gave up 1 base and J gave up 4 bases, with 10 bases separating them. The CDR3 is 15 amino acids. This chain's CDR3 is CASSLEGLLTGELFF. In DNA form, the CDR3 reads TGTGCCAGCAGCTTAGAGGGACTTCTCACCGGGGAGCTGTTTTTT.

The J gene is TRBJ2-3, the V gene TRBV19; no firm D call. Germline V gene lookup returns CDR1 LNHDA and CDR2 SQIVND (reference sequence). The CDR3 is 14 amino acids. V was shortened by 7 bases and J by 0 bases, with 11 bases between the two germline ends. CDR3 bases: TGTGCCAGTAAGGTCAAATCTAGCACAGATACGCAGTATTTT. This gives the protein CASKVKSSTDTQYF. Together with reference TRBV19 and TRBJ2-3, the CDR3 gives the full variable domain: DGGITQSPKYLFRKEGQNVTLSCEQNLNHDAMYWYRQDPGQGLRLIYYSQIVNDFQKGDIAEGYSVSREKKESFPLTVTSAQKNPTAFYLCASKVKSSTDTQYFGPGTRLTVL.

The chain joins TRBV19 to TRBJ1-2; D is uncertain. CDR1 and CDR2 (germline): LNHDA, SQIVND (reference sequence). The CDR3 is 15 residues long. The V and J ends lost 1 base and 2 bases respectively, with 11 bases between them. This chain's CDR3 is CASSIVQSQNYGYTF. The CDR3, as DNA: TGTGCCAGTAGTATAGTTCAGTCGCAAAACTATGGCTACACCTTC.

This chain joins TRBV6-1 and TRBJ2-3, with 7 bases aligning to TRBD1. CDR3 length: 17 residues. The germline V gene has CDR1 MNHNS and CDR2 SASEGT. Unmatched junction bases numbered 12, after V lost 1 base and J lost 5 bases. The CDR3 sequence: CASSEGRGGISLDTQYF. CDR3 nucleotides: TGTGCCAGCAGTGAAGGGCGAGGGGGCATAAGCCTAGATACGCAGTATTTT.

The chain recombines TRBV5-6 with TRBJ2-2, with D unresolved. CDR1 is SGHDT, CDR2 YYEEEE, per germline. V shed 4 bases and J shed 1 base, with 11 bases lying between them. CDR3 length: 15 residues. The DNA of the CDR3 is TGTGCCAGCAGCCCCCCGAGCCAGAACACCGGGGAGCTGTTTTTT. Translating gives CASSPPSQNTGELFF.

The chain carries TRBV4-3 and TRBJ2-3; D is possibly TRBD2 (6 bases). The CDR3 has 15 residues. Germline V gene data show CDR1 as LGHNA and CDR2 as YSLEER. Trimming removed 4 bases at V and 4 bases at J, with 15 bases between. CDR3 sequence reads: CASSPLGSGADTQYF. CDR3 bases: TGCGCCAGCAGCCCCTTGGGATCGGGAGCAGATACGCAGTATTTT.

The CDR3 nucleotides are TGCAGCGTGGGGGACAGGGACTATGGCTACACCTTC. It specifies CSVGDRDYGYTF. V is TRBV29-1 and J is TRBJ1-2, with 9 bases lining up with TRBD1. In germline, CDR1 is SQVTM, CDR2 ANQGSEA. CDR3 length: 12 amino acids. V shed 6 bases and J 3 bases; nucleotides not matched to a gene: 2.

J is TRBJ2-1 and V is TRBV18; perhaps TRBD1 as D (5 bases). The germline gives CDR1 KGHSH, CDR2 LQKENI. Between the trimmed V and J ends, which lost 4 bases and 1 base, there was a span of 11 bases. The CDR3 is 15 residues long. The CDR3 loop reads CASSHQGRSYNEQFF. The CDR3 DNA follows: TGTGCCAGCTCACATCAGGGTCGTTCCTACAATGAGCAGTTCTTC.

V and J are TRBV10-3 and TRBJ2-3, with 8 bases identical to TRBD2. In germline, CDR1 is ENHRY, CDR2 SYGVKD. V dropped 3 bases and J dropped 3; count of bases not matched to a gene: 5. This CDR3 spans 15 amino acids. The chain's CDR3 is CAISDPRGETDTQYF. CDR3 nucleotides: TGTGCCATCAGTGACCCGCGGGGGGAGACAGATACGCAGTATTTT.

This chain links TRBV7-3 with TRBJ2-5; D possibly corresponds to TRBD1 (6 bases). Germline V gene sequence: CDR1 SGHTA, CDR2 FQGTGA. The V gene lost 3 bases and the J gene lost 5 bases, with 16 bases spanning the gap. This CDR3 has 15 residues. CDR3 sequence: CASSLGAAVRETQYF. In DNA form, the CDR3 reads TGTGCCAGCAGCTTGGGGGCGGCAGTAAGGGAGACCCAGTACTTC.

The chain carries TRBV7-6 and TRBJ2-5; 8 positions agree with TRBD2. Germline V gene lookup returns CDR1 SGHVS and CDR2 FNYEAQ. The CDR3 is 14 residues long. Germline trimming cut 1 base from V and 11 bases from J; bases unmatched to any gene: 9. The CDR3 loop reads CASSLVRGGQGQYF. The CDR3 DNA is TGTGCCAGCAGCTTAGTTCGGGGGGGCCAGGGGCAGTACTTC.

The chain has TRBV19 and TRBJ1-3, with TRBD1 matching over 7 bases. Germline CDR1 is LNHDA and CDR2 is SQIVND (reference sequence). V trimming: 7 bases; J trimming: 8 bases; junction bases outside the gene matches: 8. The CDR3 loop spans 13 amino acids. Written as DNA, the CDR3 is TGTGCCAGTAACGCGGACAGGTGGGACACCATATATTTT. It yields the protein CASNADRWDTIYF.